This T cell receptor (beta chain) was obtained from a study of neurological immune-mediated disorders. Study in general: Relapsing-remitting forms accounted for about 90% of the roughly 35 multiple sclerosis patients and secondary progressive forms for 3. Study results and caveats: One related-CDR3 cluster, which may be a signature, held the repertoires of 18 of 34 multiple sclerosis patients after phylogenetic grouping. HTLV-1-associated myelopathy had the most TCR clonal expansion, while multiple sclerosis had the least, a level that fell below healthy controls.

The cDNA was generated through 5'RACE incorporating 10-nucleotide random UMIs. MiXCR, applied by TCRdb to the 5' RACE reads, yields one record per CDR3 protein. The sample holds about 62,000 distinct CDR3 sequences, 3% to 4% seen once. At least ten counts were recorded for this clonotype. Its antigen remains unidentified. The sample comprised PBMCs. This TCR was sampled from a woman in her forties or fifties with multiple sclerosis.

CDR3 sequence (DNA): TGTGCCAGCAAGGGATGGACTGAAGCTTTCTTT. The encoded protein is CASKGWTEAFF. V and J are TRBV6-2 or TRBV6-3 and TRBJ1-1, with no clear D. Trimming left V 7 bases short and J 5 bases short, with 8 bases between. CDR3 length equals 11 residues. Looked up from germline, CDR1 is MNHEY and CDR2 is SVGEGT.